The clone carrying this T cell receptor beta chain was recorded a few times. Its antigen is still unknown. The sample originates from a study of identical twins. Study-wide results and caveats: Compared with unrelated sharing, twin-shared out-of-frame alpha sequences had more low-probability sequences.

J lost 4 bases, V lost 3 bases, and 8 bases had no gene match. Germline CDR1 LGHNA, CDR2 YNFKEQ. This CDR3 has 16 residues. TCRdb re-analysed the 5' RACE reads in MiXCR, keeping a single row per CDR3 protein. Of 250,000 to 350,000 distinct CDR3 sequences in the sample, roughly 9.7% were seen once. These data were likewise used in another study, on yellow fever vaccine responses in identical twins.

The sequenced sample consisted of CD8+ T cells sorted from blood. The TCR comes from a woman under 30 in good health. The chain couples TRBV4-2 to TRBJ2-2; 7 bases fit TRBD2. For the CDR3, the DNA is TGTGCCAGCAGCCAGATCGCGGGAGCGGGCACCGGGGAGCTGTTTTTT. Residues: CASSQIAGAGTGELFF.